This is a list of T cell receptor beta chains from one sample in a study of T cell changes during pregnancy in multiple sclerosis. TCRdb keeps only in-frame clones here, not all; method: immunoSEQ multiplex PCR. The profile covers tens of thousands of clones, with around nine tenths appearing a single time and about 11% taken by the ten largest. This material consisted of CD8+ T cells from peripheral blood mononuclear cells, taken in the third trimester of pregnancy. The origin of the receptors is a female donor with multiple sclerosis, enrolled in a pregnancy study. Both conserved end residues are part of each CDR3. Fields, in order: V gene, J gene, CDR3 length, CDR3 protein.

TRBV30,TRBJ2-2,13,CASDSANTGELFF
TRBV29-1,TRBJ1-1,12,CSGLTGGTEAFF
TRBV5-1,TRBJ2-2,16,CASSLGQFDAAGELFF
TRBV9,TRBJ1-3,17,CASSGGGGYVSGNTIYF
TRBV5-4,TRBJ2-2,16,CASSLDRGLNTGELFF
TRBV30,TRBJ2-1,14,CAWSSQREPNEQFF
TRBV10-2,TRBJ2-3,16,CASRGLAGVGSDTQYF
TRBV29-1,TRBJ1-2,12,CSVDLGGYGYTF
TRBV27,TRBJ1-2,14,CASSTPAGGSGYTF
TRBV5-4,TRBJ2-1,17,CASSLPEAGDGYNEQFF
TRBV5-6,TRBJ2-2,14,CASSSTGDTGELFF
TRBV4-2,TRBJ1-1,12,CASSQVTGEAFF
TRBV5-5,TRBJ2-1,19,CASSPGLAPSLRSYNEQFF
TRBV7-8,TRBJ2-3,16,CASSLVLGRGEDTQYF
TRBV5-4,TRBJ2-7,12,CASSLWPYEQYF
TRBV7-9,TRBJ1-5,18,CASSSRFEGAGTNQPQHF
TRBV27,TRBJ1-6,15,CASSLTTGVSSPLHF
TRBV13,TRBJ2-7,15,CASSLRGLPTYEQYF
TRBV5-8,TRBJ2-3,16,CASSLRSGAVTDTQYF
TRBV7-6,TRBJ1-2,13,CASSSFTGDGYTF
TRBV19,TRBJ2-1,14,CASTASGSYNEQFF
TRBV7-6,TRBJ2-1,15,CASSPGAGASNEQFF
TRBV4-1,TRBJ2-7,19,CASSQDWLAGEGGAYEQYF
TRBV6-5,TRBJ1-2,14,CASSQGGSLYGYTF
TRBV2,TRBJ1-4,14,CASIPRGSNEKLFF
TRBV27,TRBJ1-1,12,CASSFGNTEAFF
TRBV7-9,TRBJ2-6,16,CASSPGRASEANVLTF
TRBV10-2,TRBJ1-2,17,CASRGRVPYPDNYGYTF
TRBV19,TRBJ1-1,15,CASLQGAPLPAEAFF
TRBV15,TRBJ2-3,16,CATSTPGREGRGTQYF
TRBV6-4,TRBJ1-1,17,CASSVRALGGMNTEAFF
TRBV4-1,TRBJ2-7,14,CASSLGLVSYEQYF
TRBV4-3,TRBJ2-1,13,CASQGRGVNEQFF
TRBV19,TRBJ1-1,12,CASSIDKNEAFF
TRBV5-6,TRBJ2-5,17,CASSYWSGLADQETQYF
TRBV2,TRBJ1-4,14,CASSVFGGSEKLFF
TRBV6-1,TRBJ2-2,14,CASSEEGPAGELFF
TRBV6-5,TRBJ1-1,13,CASSFPGDTEAFF
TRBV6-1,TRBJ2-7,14,CASYPDRGLYEQYF
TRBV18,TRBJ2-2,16,CASSLRTGDNTGELFF
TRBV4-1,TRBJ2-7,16,CASSQASWDRTYEQYF
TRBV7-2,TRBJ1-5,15,CASSQWAGTNQPQHF
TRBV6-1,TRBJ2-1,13,CASSLSSYNEQFF
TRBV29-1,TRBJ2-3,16,CSVEDRIRLSPDTQYF
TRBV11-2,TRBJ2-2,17,CASSFPSGRVYTGELFF
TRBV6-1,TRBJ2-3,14,CASSGTGDTDTQYF
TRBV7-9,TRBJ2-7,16,CASSLLTSGLYYEQYF
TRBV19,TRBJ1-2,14,CASSIRGLNYGYTF
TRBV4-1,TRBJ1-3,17,CASSQDGTDNVGNTIYF
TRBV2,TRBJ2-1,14,CAREARESHNEQFF
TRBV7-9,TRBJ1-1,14,CASSSTGEDTEAFF